This T cell receptor beta chain was identified in a study of T cell clones after liver transplantation. About the study: Pre-transplant mixed lymphocyte reactions yielded third-party-reactive TCRbeta sequences as comparators for graft-donor-reactive sequences.

Here immunoSEQ multiplex PCR was the method, and the copy in TCRdb shows in-frame clones only, minus some. There are fewer than 110,000 clones in the sample; around 84% occur only once, and around 3% lies in the top ten. The sequence came from a human patient who received a liver transplant. The graft donor may have given rise to some T cells. The sample consisted of CD4+ T cells from blood, taken approximately 50 months after liver transplant.

CDR3 loop: CASQPPGQGALHF. CDR3 nucleotides: TGTGCCAGCCAACCCCCCGGACAGGGCGCCCTCCACTTT. This sequence joins TRBV7-9 and TRBJ1-6; TRBD1 aligns across 8 bases. The CDR3 is made up of 13 amino acids. Germline V CDR1 and CDR2: SEHNR, FQNEAQ (reference sequence). Trimming removed 8 bases from V and 14 bases from J; junction bases left unmatched: 11.